This TCR beta chain is from a study of shared clonotypes between healthy human individuals. The wider study: A couple of women and three men aged 18 to 49 made up the donors.

In its sample, this clone was seen once. The antigen remains unidentified. Trimming shortened V by 2 bases and J by 4 bases, and 21 bases separated the two germline ends. The CDR3 is 17 residues long. CDR1 is PRHDT, CDR2 FYEKMQ, per germline (reference sequence). CD4+ cells underwent separation, giving CD45RA+ naive and CD45RA-negative memory subsets. Some clones are missing from TCRdb's copy, which holds only in-frame ones; the method was immunoSEQ multiplex PCR. The sample records about 2 million clones, 85% to 95% being singletons. Broader study findings: Rarefaction indicated that sorted-subset sequencing remained incomplete although depth was large. Clonotypes that were shared across four donors made up about 4.5% of naive CD4 clonotypes.

This clonotype was sampled from a man between 18 and 29 years old in good health. The chain joins TRBV13 to TRBJ2-7, with unresolved D. Sample: naive CD4+ T cells sorted from blood. The subset: CD45RA+ positively selected. CDR3 sequence reads: CASSLNVPGPRRYEQYF. The CDR3 nucleotides read TGTGCCAGCAGCTTAAACGTTCCGGGTCCTAGACGGTACGAGCAGTACTTC.